The source of this T cell receptor (beta chain) is a study of T cell repertoires in cytomegalovirus infection. Study context: The public TCR beta signatures pointed to both CMV infection and matching HLA type. Notes on the study in general: The ex vivo response was dominated by HLA-C-restricted CMV-specific TCR beta clonotypes. Accumulated public TCR beta family frequency recognized individuals carrying CMV together with the relevant HLA.

This clonotype was seen ten or more times. Its antigen is not known. One entry per CDR3 protein, called by TCRdb with MiXCR from the reads. The profile shows 130,000 or so distinct CDR3 sequences, roughly 6.5% of them singletons. The CDR3 loop spans 16 amino acids. Germline CDR1 is SEHNR and CDR2 is FQNEAQ (reference sequence). The germline V and J ends were trimmed by 2 bases and 7 bases, with 15 bases remaining between them. This clonotype was sampled from a human donor in good health (CMV status not recorded). Some clones in this sample may be carry-over from other donors' samples. This chain uses TRBV7-9 with TRBJ1-6; no definite D call. Material for sequencing was PBMCs. The CDR3 spells CASSLRAFHQNSPLHF. The CDR3 DNA follows: TGTGCCAGCAGCTTAAGGGCCTTTCACCAGAATTCACCCCTCCACTTT.